These 5 T cell receptor beta chains were all obtained from the same sample, sequenced in a study of T cell repertoires in cytomegalovirus infection. These TCRs are of unknown antigen specificity. TCRdb reprocessed the reads with MiXCR, giving one entry per CDR3 protein. Of 830,000 or so distinct CDR3 sequences listed, approximately 32% are singletons. The sequencing used cultured CD8+ T cells from PBMCs, collected from culture after CMV antigen stimulation. The receptors stem from a human donor in good health (CMV status not recorded). Some clones in this sample may be carry-over from other donors' samples.

The chain combines TRBV13 with TRBJ1-2; D gene ambiguous. This CDR3 has 14 residues. The V and J ends lost 6 bases and 5 bases respectively, with 16 bases between them. Looked up from germline, CDR1 is PRHDT and CDR2 is FYEKMQ (reference sequence). CDR3 amino acids: CASSLGVLDYGYTF. In nucleotides, the CDR3 is TGTGCCAGCAGTCTCGGGGTTTTGGATTATGGCTACACCTTC.

This clonotype appeared a few times. A much larger clone differs by one base, so this may be a read error. The chain recombines TRBV5-4 with TRBJ2-3; 10 bases line up with TRBD2. In germline, CDR1 is SGHNT, CDR2 YYREEE (reference sequence). Trimming at V came to 2 bases and at J to 2 bases, leaving 2 bases not matched to a gene. This CDR3 has 15 residues. CDR3 in amino acids: CASSLGLADTDTQYF. The CDR3 DNA sequence: TGTGCCAGCAGCTTAGGACTAGCGGACACAGATACGCAGTATTTT.

The rearrangement uses TRBV10-3 and TRBJ2-1, with 9 bases identical to TRBD1. The CDR3 runs 18 residues. J lost 4 bases, V lost 1 base, and 11 bases had no gene match. Germline V CDR1 and CDR2: ENHRY, SYGVKD. In DNA, the CDR3 is TGTGCCATCAGTGAGTGGACAGGGGACAACCTCCTTTACAATGAGCAGTTCTTC. It is translated as CAISEWTGDNLLYNEQFF.

This clonotype has only a few counts. V gene TRBV20-1 combines with J gene TRBJ2-1, with TRBD2 matching over 7 bases. J gave up 4 bases and V 2 bases, and 5 bases lay outside the gene matches. Germline V CDR1 and CDR2: DFQATT, SNEGSKA (reference sequence). The CDR3 runs to 14 residues. The CDR3 is CSARMLAEYNEQFF. The CDR3 DNA reads as TGCAGTGCTAGAATGCTAGCGGAGTACAATGAGCAGTTCTTC.

The V gene is TRBV6-5, the J gene TRBJ1-5; TRBD1 matches at 9 bases. J gave up 6 bases and V 2 bases, and 5 bases lay outside the gene matches. The CDR3 consists of 15 residues. Germline V lookup: CDR1 MNHEY, CDR2 SVGAGI. Here the CDR3 DNA reads TGTGCCAGCAGTTACACCCGACAGGGGGGTCAGCCCCAGCATTTT. This sequence encodes CASSYTRQGGQPQHF.